Presented here are 23 T cell receptor beta chains from one specimen sequenced in a study of early T cells in non-severe SARS-CoV-2 infection. MiXCR was run by TCRdb on the 5' RACE reads, yielding one entry per CDR3 protein. The sample has over 30,000 distinct CDR3 sequences; around 7% are singletons. Sequencing used whole blood, obtained at baseline. The receptors come from an adult who was a healthcare worker with PCR-confirmed SARS-CoV-2 infection or an uninfected control (not recorded which).

This clonotype was counted many times. The gene calls are TRBV28 and TRBJ2-2; 9 nucleotides line up with TRBD1. Per the germline V gene, CDR1 is MDHEN and CDR2 is SYDVKM. V lost 7 bases to trimming and J lost 5 bases; unmatched junction nucleotides: 11. The CDR3 spans 16 residues. The CDR3 loop is CASITRGQGRTGELFF. CDR3 in DNA: TGTGCCAGCATAACGAGGGGACAGGGACGGACCGGGGAGCTGTTTTTT.

CDR3 sequence: CASSLEEGALGETQYF. DNA for the CDR3: TGTGCCAGCAGCTTAGAGGAGGGGGCATTAGGAGAGACCCAGTACTTC. The chain recombines TRBV7-8 with TRBJ2-5; the D gene is possibly TRBD1 (7 bases). V lost 1 base to trimming and J lost 4 bases, with 16 bases between them. The CDR3 runs to 16 residues. CDR1 SGHVS and CDR2 FQNEAQ come from the germline V gene.

This clonotype was seen many times. The genes are TRBV12-3 or TRBV12-4 and TRBJ2-7, with 7 nucleotides matching TRBD1. The J segment lost 5 bases and the V segment lost 5 bases, leaving 6 bases of the junction unmatched. The CDR3 is 13 amino acids. The CDR3: CASSPRQGNEQYF. The CDR3 bases are TGTGCCAGCAGTCCCAGACAGGGCAACGAGCAGTACTTC.

This clonotype was counted at least ten times. J is TRBJ2-7 and V is TRBV29-1, with D perhaps matching TRBD1 (6 bases). The V gene's germline CDR1 is SQVTM and CDR2 ANQGSEA. Trimming removed 2 bases from V and 3 bases from J, with 11 bases in between. This CDR3 has 13 amino acids. CDR3 DNA: TGCAGCGTTGAATCAGGGGCGAACTACGAGCAGTACTTC. Translating gives CSVESGANYEQYF.

This clonotype showed up many times. The chain employs TRBV5-1 and TRBJ1-5; D remains unclear. The CDR3 is made up of 13 amino acids. V lost 4 bases and J 7 bases, leaving 12 bases between the germline ends. Germline V gene lookup returns CDR1 SGHRS and CDR2 YFSETQ. The CDR3 sequence is CASSPLPQQPQHF. The CDR3 nucleotides are TGCGCCAGCAGCCCCCTCCCCCAACAGCCCCAGCATTTT. Looking up the rest from reference TRBV5-1 and TRBJ1-5 gives the full variable domain: KAGVTQTPRYLIKTRGQQVTLSCSPISGHRSVSWYQQTPGQGLQFLFEYFSETQRNKGNFPGRFSGRQFSNSRSEMNVSTLELGDSALYLCASSPLPQQPQHFGDGTRLSIL.

The table lists this clonotype with many counts. The V and J genes are TRBV10-2 and TRBJ2-1; 9 bases agree with TRBD2. Germline CDR1 is WSHSY and CDR2 is SAAADI. V was pared by 1 base and J by 4 bases, with 5 bases of the junction left unmatched. The CDR3 has 16 residues. The CDR3 sequence is CASSELASGTYNEQFF. The CDR3 DNA is TGCGCCAGCAGTGAGTTGGCTAGCGGGACGTACAATGAGCAGTTCTTC.

This clonotype was seen a few times. This rearrangement joins TRBV6-2 or TRBV6-3 to TRBJ2-5, with 12 bases fitting TRBD2. The germline CDR1 and CDR2 sequences are MNHEY and SVGEGT. The V and J ends lost 2 bases and 4 bases, in that order; junction bases with no gene match: 8. This CDR3 has 17 amino acids. This chain's CDR3 is CASSYRLAGVLGETQYF. The CDR3 nucleotides are TGTGCCAGCAGTTACCGACTAGCGGGAGTTCTCGGAGAGACCCAGTACTTC.

The rearrangement joins TRBV29-1 to TRBJ1-1; D is possibly TRBD1 (5 bases). The CDR3 consists of 12 residues. Between the trimmed V and J ends, which lost 6 bases and 4 bases, there was a span of 12 bases. The germline V gene has CDR1 SQVTM and CDR2 ANQGSEA. For the CDR3, the DNA is TGCAGCGTGGTAAGGGGAGGCACTGAAGCTTTCTTT. This codes for CSVVRGGTEAFF.

By sample share, this clonotype is medium-sized (0.01 to 0.1%). J is TRBJ1-1 and V is TRBV7-2; D remains unclear. Germline V lookup: CDR1 SGHTA, CDR2 FQGNSA. Trimming shortened V by 1 base and J by 7 bases, and 7 bases separated the two germline ends. The CDR3 sequence is 12 residues long. CDR3 DNA sequence: TGTGCCAGCAGCTTAGGTCGTGGTGAAGCTTTCTTT. This codes for CASSLGRGEAFF. The full variable domain, in which reference TRBV7-2 and TRBJ1-1 provide the parts outside the CDR3, is GAGVSQSPSNKVTEKGKDVELRCDPISGHTALYWYRQSLGQGLEFLIYFQGNSAPDKSGLPSDRFSAERTGGSVSTLTIQRTQQEDSAVYLCASSLGRGEAFFGQGTRLTVV.

The rearrangement uses TRBV4-3 and TRBJ1-6; 7 nucleotides line up with TRBD1. Germline loops: CDR1 LGHNA, CDR2 YSLEER. Trimming cost V 0 bases and J 7 bases; bases outside gene matches: 6. This CDR3 is 16 amino acids long. In DNA form, the CDR3 reads TGCGCCAGCAGCCAAGATGGCGGCAGGGGGAATTCACCCCTCCACTTT. The encoded protein is CASSQDGGRGNSPLHF.

The rearrangement links TRBV6-1 to TRBJ1-5; TRBD1 is a possible D gene (5 bases). Deletions cut 1 base from V and 9 bases from J, with 16 bases between. CDR1 and CDR2 from the germline V gene are MNHNS and SASEGT. The CDR3 runs to 15 residues. The CDR3 bases are TGTGCCAGCAGTGAAGATTTGGGACTCGGGTGGCCCCAGCATTTT. It specifies CASSEDLGLGWPQHF.

The V call is TRBV12-3 or TRBV12-4, the J call TRBJ2-2; TRBD2 matches 10 bases. V was pared by 5 bases and J by 7 bases, with 10 bases of the junction left unmatched. CDR3 size: 16 residues. The CDR3 region has the DNA TGTGCCAGCAGTCCCCTTCTAGCGGGAGTCGTCGGGGAGCTGTTTTTT. This sequence encodes CASSPLLAGVVGELFF.

J is TRBJ2-5 and V is TRBV5-1; possibly TRBD2 for D (6 bases). V lost 0 bases to trimming and J lost 2 bases, with 11 bases between them. Germline-derived CDR1 and CDR2 are SGHRS and YFSETQ. This CDR3 spans 15 amino acids. The CDR3 sequence is CASSLVPGEQETQYF. CDR3 bases: TGCGCCAGCAGCTTGGTCCCGGGGGAACAAGAGACCCAGTACTTC. Based on the CDR3 plus reference TRBV5-1 and TRBJ2-5, the full variable domain is KAGVTQTPRYLIKTRGQQVTLSCSPISGHRSVSWYQQTPGQGLQFLFEYFSETQRNKGNFPGRFSGRQFSNSRSEMNVSTLELGDSALYLCASSLVPGEQETQYFGPGTRLLVL.

This clonotype was observed a few times. The rearrangement links TRBV4-2 to TRBJ2-1; either TRBD1 or TRBD2 may fit D (5 bases each). The CDR3 has 18 residues. V lost 0 bases, J lost 0 bases, and 15 bases lay in between. Germline CDR1 is LGHNA and CDR2 is YNFKEQ. CDR3 loop: CASSQDHEGRSSYNEQFF. The CDR3, as DNA: TGTGCCAGCAGCCAAGATCACGAGGGACGGAGCTCCTACAATGAGCAGTTCTTC.

This clonotype was detected ten times or more. The chain carries TRBV6-2 or TRBV6-3 and TRBJ1-4; D remains unclear. Germline V gives CDR1 MNHEY, CDR2 SVGEGT. V lost 2 bases and J lost 0, with 13 bases in between. The CDR3 is 17 amino acids. CDR3 nucleotide sequence: TGTGCCAGCAGTTACCCGTCGGACGGAACAACTAATGAAAAACTGTTTTTT. The encoded protein is CASSYPSDGTTNEKLFF.

This clonotype came up many times. The chain couples TRBV19 to TRBJ2-1; the match to TRBD2 covers 8 bases. The germline gives CDR1 LNHDA, CDR2 SQIVND (reference sequence). V dropped 4 bases and J dropped 0; count of bases not matched to a gene: 2. The CDR3 has 15 residues. CDR3 sequence (DNA): TGTGCCAGTAGTAACAGCGGGAGCTCCTACAATGAGCAGTTCTTC. It yields the protein CASSNSGSSYNEQFF. The full variable domain, rest sourced from reference TRBV19 and TRBJ2-1, is DGGITQSPKYLFRKEGQNVTLSCEQNLNHDAMYWYRQDPGQGLRLIYYSQIVNDFQKGDIAEGYSVSREKKESFPLTVTSAQKNPTAFYLCASSNSGSSYNEQFFGPGTRLTVL.

This clonotype occurred many times. The chain joins TRBV24-1 to TRBJ2-2; a possible D gene is TRBD2 (6 bases). Trimming took 3 bases from V and 6 from J, leaving 16 bases between them. Per the germline V gene, CDR1 is KGHDR and CDR2 is SFDVKD. CDR3 length: 16 residues. DNA of the CDR3: TGTGCCACCAGTGATCGAGGAGGGATTTCAGCCGGGGAGCTGTTTTTT. Protein sequence: CATSDRGGISAGELFF.

This clonotype showed up just a few times. The chain joins TRBV7-2 to TRBJ2-7; D may be TRBD1 (5 bases). CDR1 is SGHTA, CDR2 FQGNSA, per germline. This CDR3 has 12 residues. V lost 3 bases and J 6 bases, leaving 9 bases between the germline ends. The CDR3 sequence: CASSLDIPEQYF. The CDR3 DNA reads TGTGCCAGCAGCTTGGACATCCCCGAGCAGTACTTC.

The table lists this clonotype with many counts. The chain carries TRBV6-5 and TRBJ2-7, with 10 bases that match TRBD2. CDR3 length: 14 residues. V dropped 7 bases and J dropped 5; count of bases not matched to a gene: 8. The V gene's germline CDR1 is MNHEY and CDR2 SVGAGI. The CDR3 sequence is CASMRSGRAHEQYF. The DNA for the CDR3 is TGTGCCAGCATGAGGAGCGGGAGGGCCCACGAGCAGTACTTC.

The V and J genes are TRBV20-1 and TRBJ2-1; 8 bases agree with TRBD2. Germline CDR1 is DFQATT and CDR2 is SNEGSKA (reference sequence). This CDR3 spans 16 amino acids. V lost 4 bases, J lost 6 bases, and 14 bases stayed unmatched. Here the CDR3 DNA reads TGCAGTGCTATCCCTCTATCGGGAGGGGAGGCCAATGAGCAGTTCTTC. Its protein product is CSAIPLSGGEANEQFF.

This sequence joins TRBV3-1 and TRBJ2-3, with D possibly being TRBD1 or TRBD2 (5 bases each). CDR3 length equals 13 residues. The germline V and J ends were trimmed by 4 bases and 6 bases, with 11 bases remaining between them. Germline values: CDR1 LGHDT, CDR2 YNNKEL (reference sequence). The CDR3 here is CASSRTGPDTQYF. CDR3 in DNA: TGTGCCAGCAGCCGGACGGGGCCCGATACGCAGTATTTT.

This clonotype has just a few counts. V and J are TRBV9 and TRBJ2-3; D is undetermined. V lost 0 bases and J lost 6, with 5 bases in between. CDR3 length: 12 amino acids. From germline, CDR1 is SGDLS and CDR2 YYNGEE. In DNA, the CDR3 is TGTGCCAGCAGCGTAGTTCGTGATACGCAGTATTTT. Protein: CASSVVRDTQYF.

The chain carries TRBV7-9 and TRBJ2-5; D is possibly TRBD2 (6 bases). The CDR3 loop spans 15 amino acids. Trimming stripped 2 bases from V and 2 bases from J, with 12 bases between. The germline V gene encodes CDR1 SEHNR and CDR2 FQNEAQ (reference sequence). The DNA of the CDR3 is TGTGCCAGCAGCTTAATCTTAGCGGAGCAAGAGACCCAGTACTTC. Translated: CASSLILAEQETQYF. The variable domain in full, completed from reference TRBV7-9 and TRBJ2-5, reads DTGVSQNPRHKITKRGQNVTFRCDPISEHNRLYWYRQTLGQGPEFLTYFQNEAQLEKSRLLSDRFSAERPKGSFSTLEIQRTEQGDSAMYLCASSLILAEQETQYFGPGTRLLVL.